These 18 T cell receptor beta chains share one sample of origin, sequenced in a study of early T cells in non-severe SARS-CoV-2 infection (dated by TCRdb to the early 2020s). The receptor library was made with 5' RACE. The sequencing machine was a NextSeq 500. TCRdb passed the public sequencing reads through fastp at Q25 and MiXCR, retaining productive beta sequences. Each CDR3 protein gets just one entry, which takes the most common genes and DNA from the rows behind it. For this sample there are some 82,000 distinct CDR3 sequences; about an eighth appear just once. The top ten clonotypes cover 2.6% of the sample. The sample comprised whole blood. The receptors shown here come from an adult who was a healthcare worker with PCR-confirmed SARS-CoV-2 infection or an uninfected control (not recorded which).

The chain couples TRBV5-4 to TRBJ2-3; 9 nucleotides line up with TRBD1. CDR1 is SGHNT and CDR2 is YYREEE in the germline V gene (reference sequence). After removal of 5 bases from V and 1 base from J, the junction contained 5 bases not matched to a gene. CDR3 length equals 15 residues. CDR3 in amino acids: CASRTRDRGTDTQYF. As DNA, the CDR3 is TGTGCCAGCAGAACCCGGGACAGGGGCACAGATACGCAGTATTTT.

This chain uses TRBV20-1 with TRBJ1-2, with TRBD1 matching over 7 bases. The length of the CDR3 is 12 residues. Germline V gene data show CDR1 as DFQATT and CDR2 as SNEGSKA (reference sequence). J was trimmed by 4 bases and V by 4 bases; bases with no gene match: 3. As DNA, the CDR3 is TGCAGTGCTAAGGGACAGACCTATGGCTACACCTTC. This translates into CSAKGQTYGYTF.

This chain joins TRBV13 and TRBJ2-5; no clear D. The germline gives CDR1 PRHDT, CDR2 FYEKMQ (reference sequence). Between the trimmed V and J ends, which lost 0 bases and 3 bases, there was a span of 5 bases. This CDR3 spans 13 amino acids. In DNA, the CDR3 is TGTGCCAGCAGCTTAGGCATCGAAGAGACCCAGTACTTC. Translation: CASSLGIEETQYF.

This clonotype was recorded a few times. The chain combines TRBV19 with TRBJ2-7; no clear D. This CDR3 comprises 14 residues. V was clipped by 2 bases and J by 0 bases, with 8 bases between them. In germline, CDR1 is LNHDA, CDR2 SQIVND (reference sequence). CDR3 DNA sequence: TGTGCCAGTAGTATAACAGCCGACTCCTACGAGCAGTACTTC. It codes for CASSITADSYEQYF.

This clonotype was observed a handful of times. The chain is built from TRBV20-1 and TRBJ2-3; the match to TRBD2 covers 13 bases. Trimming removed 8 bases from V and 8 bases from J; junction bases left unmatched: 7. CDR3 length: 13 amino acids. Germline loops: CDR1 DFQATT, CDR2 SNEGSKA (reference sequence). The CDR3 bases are TGCAGTTTTCGGGGACTAGCGGGGACTACGCAGTATTTT. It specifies CSFRGLAGTTQYF.

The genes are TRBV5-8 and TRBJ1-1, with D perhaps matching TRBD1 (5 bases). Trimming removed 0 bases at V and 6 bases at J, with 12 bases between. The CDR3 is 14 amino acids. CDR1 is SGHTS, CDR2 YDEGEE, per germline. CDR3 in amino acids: CASSLVLPGAEAFF. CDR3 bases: TGTGCCAGCAGCTTGGTTCTCCCGGGGGCTGAAGCTTTCTTT.

CDR3 nucleotide sequence: TGTGCCAGCAGCTTAGATCCCTGGCCGAATCAGCCCCAGCATTTT. Encoded protein: CASSLDPWPNQPQHF. The rearrangement links TRBV11-2 to TRBJ1-5, with D uncertain. Deletions cut 0 bases from V and 4 bases from J, with 10 bases between. CDR1 is SGHAT and CDR2 is FQNNGV in the germline V gene. The CDR3 runs to 15 residues.

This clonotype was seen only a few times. CDR3 residues: CASRFRSPGLAGAPPDTDTQYF. The CDR3 region has the DNA TGTGCCAGCAGATTCCGTTCACCGGGACTAGCGGGAGCTCCCCCGGATACAGATACGCAGTATTTT. The J gene is TRBJ2-3, the V gene TRBV6-2 or TRBV6-3; 14 bases align to TRBD2. CDR1 is MNHEY, CDR2 SVGEGT, per germline. This CDR3 is built from 22 residues. Trimming removed 6 bases from V and 3 bases from J; junction bases left unmatched: 23.

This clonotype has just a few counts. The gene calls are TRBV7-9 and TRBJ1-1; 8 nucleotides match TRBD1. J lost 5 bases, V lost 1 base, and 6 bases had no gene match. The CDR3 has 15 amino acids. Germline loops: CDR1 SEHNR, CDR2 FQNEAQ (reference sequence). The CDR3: CASSLGGQGETEAFF. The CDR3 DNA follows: TGTGCCAGCAGCTTAGGCGGACAGGGAGAAACTGAAGCTTTCTTT.

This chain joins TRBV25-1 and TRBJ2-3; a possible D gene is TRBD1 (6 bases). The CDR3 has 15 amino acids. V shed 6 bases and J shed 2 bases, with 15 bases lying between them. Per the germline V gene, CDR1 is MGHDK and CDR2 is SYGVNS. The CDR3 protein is CASRPGDTHTDTQYF. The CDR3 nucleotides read TGTGCCAGCAGACCTGGGGACACCCACACAGATACGCAGTATTTT. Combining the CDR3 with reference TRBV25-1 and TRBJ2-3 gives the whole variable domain EADIYQTPRYLVIGTGKKITLECSQTMGHDKMYWYQQDPGMELHLIHYSYGVNSTEKGDLSSESTVSRIRTEHFPLTLESARPSHTSQYLCASRPGDTHTDTQYFGPGTRLTVL.

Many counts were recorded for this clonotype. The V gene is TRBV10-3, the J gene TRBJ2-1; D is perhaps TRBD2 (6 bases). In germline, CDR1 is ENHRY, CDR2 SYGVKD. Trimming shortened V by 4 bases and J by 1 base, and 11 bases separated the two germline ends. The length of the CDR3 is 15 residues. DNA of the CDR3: TGTGCCATCAGTGTGGACTATCTATCCTACAATGAGCAGTTCTTC. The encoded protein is CAISVDYLSYNEQFF.

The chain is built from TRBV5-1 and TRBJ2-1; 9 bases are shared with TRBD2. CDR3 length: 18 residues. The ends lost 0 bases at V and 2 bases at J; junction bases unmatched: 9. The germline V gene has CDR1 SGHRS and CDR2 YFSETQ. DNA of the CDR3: TGCGCCAGCAGCTTGGACAGCGGGAGGCTTTCAACCTACAATGAGCAGTTCTTC. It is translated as CASSLDSGRLSTYNEQFF. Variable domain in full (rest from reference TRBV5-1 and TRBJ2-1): KAGVTQTPRYLIKTRGQQVTLSCSPISGHRSVSWYQQTPGQGLQFLFEYFSETQRNKGNFPGRFSGRQFSNSRSEMNVSTLELGDSALYLCASSLDSGRLSTYNEQFFGPGTRLTVL.

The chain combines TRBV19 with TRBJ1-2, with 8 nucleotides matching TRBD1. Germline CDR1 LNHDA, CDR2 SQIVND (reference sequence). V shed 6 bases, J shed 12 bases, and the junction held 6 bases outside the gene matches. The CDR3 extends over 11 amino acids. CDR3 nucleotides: TGTGCCAGTAGCGCCGGACAGGGCGACACCTTC. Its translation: CASSAGQGDTF. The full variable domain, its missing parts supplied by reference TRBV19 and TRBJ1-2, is DGGITQSPKYLFRKEGQNVTLSCEQNLNHDAMYWYRQDPGQGLRLIYYSQIVNDFQKGDIAEGYSVSREKKESFPLTVTSAQKNPTAFYLCASSAGQGDTFGSGTRLTVV.

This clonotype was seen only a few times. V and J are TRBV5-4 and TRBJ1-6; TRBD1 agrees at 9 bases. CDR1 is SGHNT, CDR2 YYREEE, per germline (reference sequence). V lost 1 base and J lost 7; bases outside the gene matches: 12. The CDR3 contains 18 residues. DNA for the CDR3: TGTGCCAGCAGCTTGATGGGGGCCGGGACAGGGAGAAATTCACCCCTCCACTTT. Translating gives CASSLMGAGTGRNSPLHF.

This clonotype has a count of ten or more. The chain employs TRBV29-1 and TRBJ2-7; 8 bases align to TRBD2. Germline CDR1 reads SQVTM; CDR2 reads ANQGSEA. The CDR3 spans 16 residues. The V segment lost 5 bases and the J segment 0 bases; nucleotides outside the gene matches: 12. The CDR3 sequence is CSVKGVLSGSSYEQYF. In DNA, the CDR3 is TGCAGCGTTAAGGGGGTATTGAGCGGGAGCTCCTACGAGCAGTACTTC.

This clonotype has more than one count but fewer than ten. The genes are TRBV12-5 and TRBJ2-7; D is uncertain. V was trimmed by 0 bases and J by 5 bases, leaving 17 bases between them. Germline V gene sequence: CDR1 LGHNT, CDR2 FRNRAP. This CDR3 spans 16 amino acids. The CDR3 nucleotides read TGTGCTAGTGGTTTGGTACTTCCCTCCAGCGCCCACGAGCAGTACTTC. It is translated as CASGLVLPSSAHEQYF.

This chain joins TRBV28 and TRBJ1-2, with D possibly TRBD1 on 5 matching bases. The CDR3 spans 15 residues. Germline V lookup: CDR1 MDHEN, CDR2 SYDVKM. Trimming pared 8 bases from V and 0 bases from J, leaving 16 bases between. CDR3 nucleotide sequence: TGTGCCAGCCGGGACTTAGAACCCTCTAACTATGGCTACACCTTC. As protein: CASRDLEPSNYGYTF.

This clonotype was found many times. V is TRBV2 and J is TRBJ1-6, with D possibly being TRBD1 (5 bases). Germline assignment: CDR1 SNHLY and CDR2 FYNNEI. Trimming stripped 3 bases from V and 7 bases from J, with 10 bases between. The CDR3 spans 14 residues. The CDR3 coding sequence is TGTGCCAGCAGTGAGGGTCAGGGAAATTCACCCCTCCACTTT. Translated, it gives CASSEGQGNSPLHF. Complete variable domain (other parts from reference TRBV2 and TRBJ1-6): EPEVTQTPSHQVTQMGQEVILRCVPISNHLYFYWYRQILGQKVEFLVSFYNNEISEKSEIFDDQFSVERPDGSNFTLKIRSTKLEDSAMYFCASSEGQGNSPLHFGNGTRLTVT.